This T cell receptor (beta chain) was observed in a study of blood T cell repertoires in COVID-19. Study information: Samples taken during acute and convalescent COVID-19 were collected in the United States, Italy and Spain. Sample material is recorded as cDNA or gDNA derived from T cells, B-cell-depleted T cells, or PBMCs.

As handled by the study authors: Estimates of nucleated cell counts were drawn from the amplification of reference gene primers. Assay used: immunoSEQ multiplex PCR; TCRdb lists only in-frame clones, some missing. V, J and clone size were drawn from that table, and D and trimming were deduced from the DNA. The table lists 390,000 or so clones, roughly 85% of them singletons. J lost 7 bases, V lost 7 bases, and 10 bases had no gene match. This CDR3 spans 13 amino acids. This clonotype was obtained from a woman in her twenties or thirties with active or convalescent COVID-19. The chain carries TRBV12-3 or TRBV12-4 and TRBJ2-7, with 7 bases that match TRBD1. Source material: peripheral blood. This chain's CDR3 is CASTLGQAGEQYF. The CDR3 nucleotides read TGTGCCAGCACCCTCGGACAGGCCGGGGAGCAGTACTTC.